A single sample is the source of the 32 T cell receptor beta chains below, sequenced in a study of blood T cell repertoires in COVID-19. TCRdb's copy holds only in-frame clones and misses some; the assay was immunoSEQ multiplex PCR. This table has 200,000 to 250,000 clones, about nine tenths appearing once. The material sequenced was peripheral blood. These receptors all stem from an older woman with acute or convalescent COVID-19.

This chain uses TRBV18 with TRBJ2-7; 8 positions agree with TRBD1. V lost 0 bases to trimming and J lost 5 bases; unmatched junction nucleotides: 6. This CDR3 has 15 residues. CDR1 is KGHSH, CDR2 LQKENI, per germline. CDR3 sequence reads: CASSPPTGEAHEQYF. The CDR3 DNA is TGTGCCAGCTCACCACCGACAGGGGAGGCCCACGAGCAGTACTTC.

This chain links TRBV6-6 with TRBJ1-2; D is perhaps TRBD1 (5 bases). The length of the CDR3 is 16 residues. The germline V and J ends were trimmed by 4 bases and 2 bases, with 17 bases remaining between them. Germline V CDR1 and CDR2: MNHNY, SVGAGI (reference sequence). The DNA for the CDR3 is TGTGCCAGCAGTTTTGGGGCTGACAGCCAGAACTATGGCTACACCTTC. Amino acid sequence: CASSFGADSQNYGYTF.

The genes are TRBV3-1 (or the pseudogene TRBV3-2) and TRBJ2-1; D gene ambiguous. The CDR3 sequence is 16 residues long. Germline V lookup: CDR1 LGHDT, CDR2 YNNKEL (reference sequence). V lost 0 bases and J lost 0, with 9 bases in between. Here the CDR3 DNA reads TGTGCCAGCAGCCAAGACCCGGGTTTCTCCTACAATGAGCAGTTCTTC. Residues: CASSQDPGFSYNEQFF.

The DNA for the CDR3 is TGTGCCAGCAGCGATACGAACAGGGGGCTCGGAGCTTTCTTT. It codes for CASSDTNRGLGAFF. The V call is TRBV7-9, the J call TRBJ1-1, with TRBD1 matching 9 bases. V was clipped by 5 bases and J by 10 bases; unmatched bases: 11. The CDR3 spans 14 residues. Per the germline V gene, CDR1 is SEHNR and CDR2 is FQNEAQ (reference sequence).

The V and J genes are TRBV30 and TRBJ2-1; 7 nucleotides line up with TRBD1. The CDR3 sequence is 14 residues long. Germline-derived CDR1 and CDR2 are GTSNPN and SVGIG (reference sequence). The V segment lost 3 bases and the J segment 6 bases; nucleotides outside the gene matches: 8. CDR3 amino acids: CAWRGTVRANEQFF. The CDR3 region has the DNA TGTGCCTGGAGGGGGACAGTAAGGGCCAATGAGCAGTTCTTC.

The chain combines TRBV9 with TRBJ2-1; D is unresolved. Per germline, CDR1 SGDLS and CDR2 YYNGEE. The CDR3 extends over 16 amino acids. V shed 3 bases and J shed 7 bases, with 20 bases lying between them. CDR3 coding DNA: TGTGCCAGCAGCGCCCGTATCGAGCTAGTCTCGAATGAGCAGTTCTTC. Translated: CASSARIELVSNEQFF.

The gene calls are TRBV5-1 and TRBJ1-1, with TRBD1 as a possible D gene (6 bases). The CDR3 runs to 14 residues. CDR1 is SGHRS and CDR2 is YFSETQ in the germline V gene. V was trimmed by 3 bases and J by 4 bases, leaving 13 bases between them. The CDR3 bases are TGCGCCAGCAGCTCCGGACAGCCCTCCACTGAAGCTTTCTTT. Encoded protein: CASSSGQPSTEAFF.

The chain couples TRBV7-9 to TRBJ2-2, with TRBD1 matching over 10 bases. This CDR3 region has 18 residues. Germline V lookup: CDR1 SEHNR, CDR2 FQNEAQ (reference sequence). V shed 6 bases and J 7 bases; nucleotides not matched to a gene: 17. The CDR3 sequence is CASSPYLDRGRSSGELFF. As DNA, the CDR3 is TGTGCCAGCAGTCCCTACCTCGACAGGGGGCGTAGTAGCGGGGAGCTGTTTTTT.

V gene TRBV7-9 combines with J gene TRBJ2-6; unclear D gene. The germline V gene has CDR1 SEHNR and CDR2 FQNEAQ (reference sequence). The CDR3 spans 16 residues. Trimming shortened V by 4 bases and J by 7 bases, and 17 bases separated the two germline ends. CDR3 bases: TGTGCCAGCAGCTCGATGGAGCTAACAACTGCCAACGTCCTGACTTTC. This sequence encodes CASSSMELTTANVLTF.

This chain joins TRBV3-1 (or the pseudogene TRBV3-2) and TRBJ1-6; D is uncertain. Germline assignment: CDR1 LGHDT and CDR2 YNNKEL (reference sequence). This CDR3 comprises 14 residues. Trimming removed 0 bases at V and 8 bases at J, with 8 bases between. Written as DNA, the CDR3 is TGTGCCAGCAGCCAAGAAACCGACTATTCACCCCTCCACTTT. Translation: CASSQETDYSPLHF.

V gene TRBV9 combines with J gene TRBJ1-2; 7 nucleotides agree with TRBD1. Germline CDR1 SGDLS, CDR2 YYNGEE. V shed 3 bases, J shed 4 bases, and the junction held 3 bases outside the gene matches. The CDR3 contains 13 residues. Here the CDR3 reads CASSGQGPYGYTF. DNA for the CDR3: TGTGCCAGCAGCGGACAGGGACCCTATGGCTACACCTTC.

The chain combines TRBV6-5 with TRBJ1-4, with D maybe TRBD1 (5 bases). V was shortened by 6 bases and J by 4 bases, with 15 bases between the two germline ends. The CDR3 extends over 15 amino acids. Germline CDR1 reads MNHEY; CDR2 reads SVGAGI. The DNA for the CDR3 is TGTGCCAGCAGGCCGCGCAGGGCGCTTAATGAAAAACTGTTTTTT. This codes for CASRPRRALNEKLFF.

V gene TRBV19 combines with J gene TRBJ1-2; 7 positions match TRBD1. The CDR3 is 14 amino acids. Per the germline V gene, CDR1 is LNHDA and CDR2 is SQIVND (reference sequence). The V segment lost 5 bases and the J segment 2 bases; nucleotides outside the gene matches: 5. The CDR3 loop reads CASSVNRGNYGYTF. For the CDR3, the DNA is TGTGCCAGTAGTGTAAACAGGGGAAACTATGGCTACACCTTC.

The chain combines TRBV3-1 (or the pseudogene TRBV3-2) with TRBJ1-1; D remains unclear. This CDR3 is 13 amino acids long. The V and J ends lost 4 bases and 8 bases respectively, with 14 bases between them. CDR1 is LGHDT, CDR2 YNNKEL, per germline (reference sequence). This CDR3 is CASSLYPIYEAFF. In DNA, the CDR3 is TGTGCCAGCAGCCTCTATCCTATTTACGAAGCTTTCTTT.

The V call is TRBV5-8, the J call TRBJ2-1; D uncertain. The length of the CDR3 is 18 residues. Germline CDR1 is SGHTS and CDR2 is YDEGEE. Deletions cut 2 bases from V and 0 bases from J, with 18 bases between. CDR3 in DNA: TGTGCCAGCAGCTTTTTCAGGCTAAAGACGAGCTCCTACAATGAGCAGTTCTTC. It translates to CASSFFRLKTSSYNEQFF.

The rearrangement joins TRBV11-2 to TRBJ2-1; no firm D call. V shed 1 base and J shed 2 bases, with 6 bases lying between them. CDR1 and CDR2 (germline): SGHAT, FQNNGV. CDR3 length equals 14 residues. CDR3 loop: CASSLGSPYNEQFF. The CDR3 DNA follows: TGTGCCAGCAGCTTAGGCAGTCCCTACAATGAGCAGTTCTTC.

The gene calls are TRBV3-1 (or the pseudogene TRBV3-2) and TRBJ2-3; TRBD2 aligns across 8 bases. Per germline, CDR1 LGHDT and CDR2 YNNKEL (reference sequence). The ends lost 4 bases at V and 4 bases at J; junction bases unmatched: 10. The CDR3 contains 16 residues. CDR3 nucleotide sequence: TGTGCCAGCAGCCGAGAGGGAAGCGGGAGCCCAGATACGCAGTATTTT. Translated: CASSREGSGSPDTQYF.

The chain employs TRBV2 and TRBJ1-5; 9 bases map to TRBD1. Unmatched junction bases numbered 4, after V lost 6 bases and J lost 4 bases. This CDR3 is 14 amino acids long. Germline CDR1 SNHLY, CDR2 FYNNEI. Here the CDR3 reads CASSPGTGNQPQHF. In nucleotides, the CDR3 is TGTGCCAGCAGCCCCGGGACAGGGAATCAGCCCCAGCATTTT.

The rearrangement links TRBV18 to TRBJ2-2, with 10 bases identical to TRBD2. Trimming cost V 2 bases and J 8 bases; bases outside gene matches: 11. Germline CDR1 is KGHSH and CDR2 is LQKENI. The CDR3 loop spans 17 amino acids. The CDR3 DNA sequence: TGTGCCAGCTCACCATCGGCTAGCGGGAGTGGAGCTGGGGAGCTGTTTTTT. The encoded protein is CASSPSASGSGAGELFF.

V usage is TRBV28 and J usage is TRBJ1-5; maybe TRBD1 (5 bases). In germline, CDR1 is MDHEN, CDR2 SYDVKM. The CDR3 loop spans 18 amino acids. V was pared by 7 bases and J by 0 bases, with 22 bases between. The chain's CDR3 is CASIGGRELKNSNQPQHF. In DNA, the CDR3 is TGTGCCAGCATTGGGGGGAGGGAGTTGAAAAATAGCAATCAGCCCCAGCATTTT.

This clone was seen a handful of times. The CDR3 sequence is CASSYPLTGGSTEAFF. CDR3 nucleotides: TGTGCCAGCAGCTACCCCCTGACAGGGGGGAGCACTGAAGCTTTCTTT. V gene TRBV7-9 combines with J gene TRBJ1-1; 9 bases align to TRBD1. The CDR3 is made up of 16 amino acids. Germline CDR1 is SEHNR and CDR2 is FQNEAQ (reference sequence). V was pared by 4 bases and J by 4 bases, with 10 bases of the junction left unmatched.

The rearrangement joins TRBV7-9 to TRBJ1-6; a possible D gene is TRBD1 (5 bases). The CDR3 is made up of 14 amino acids. V was pared by 5 bases and J by 8 bases, with 13 bases between. Germline CDR1 and CDR2: SEHNR and FQNEAQ (reference sequence). The CDR3 reads CASSLTGGDSPLHF. The CDR3 nucleotides are TGTGCCAGCAGCCTTACGGGGGGGGATTCACCCCTCCACTTT.

The rearrangement links TRBV7-2 to TRBJ2-7, with D possibly TRBD1 on 6 matching bases. V lost 4 bases, J lost 4 bases, and 17 bases lay in between. The germline V gene encodes CDR1 SGHTA and CDR2 FQGNSA. There are 15 residues in the CDR3. The CDR3 DNA is TGTGCCAGCAGCTACCAGGGGCTCAGCGCATACGAGCAGTACTTC. Its protein is CASSYQGLSAYEQYF.

This clone showed up just once. The genes are TRBV11-2 and TRBJ2-1, with TRBD2 identical over 8 bases. The CDR3 extends over 14 amino acids. Unmatched junction bases numbered 4, after V lost 4 bases and J lost 5 bases. Germline-derived CDR1 and CDR2 are SGHAT and FQNNGV. The CDR3 protein is CASSSPRGDNEQFF. The CDR3 coding sequence is TGTGCCAGCAGCTCCCCGCGGGGGGACAATGAGCAGTTCTTC.

V usage is TRBV11-1 and J usage is TRBJ2-7, with 11 bases matching TRBD1. In germline, CDR1 is SGHAT, CDR2 FQDESV (reference sequence). The V segment lost 7 bases and the J segment 6 bases; nucleotides outside the gene matches: 11. The CDR3 extends over 15 amino acids. This CDR3 is CASTLGQGAFGEQYF. The CDR3 nucleotides are TGTGCCAGCACCCTAGGACAGGGGGCGTTTGGCGAGCAGTACTTC.

The V call is TRBV19, the J call TRBJ2-6; TRBD1 agrees at 10 bases. Trimming took 4 bases from V and 0 from J; bases not matched to a gene: 3. The CDR3 is 17 amino acids. Germline V lookup: CDR1 LNHDA, CDR2 SQIVND (reference sequence). Written as DNA, the CDR3 is TGTGCCAGTAGTACCGGGACAGGGGTCTCTGGGGCCAACGTCCTGACTTTC. Protein product: CASSTGTGVSGANVLTF.

This chain links TRBV29-1 with TRBJ2-4, with D possibly TRBD2 on 5 matching bases. Per the germline V gene, CDR1 is SQVTM and CDR2 is ANQGSEA. This CDR3 has 17 residues. V was cut by 4 bases and J by 1 base, with 20 bases left in between. CDR3 in amino acids: CSVALGLVEEAKNIQYF. CDR3 bases: TGCAGCGTTGCCCTCGGACTGGTGGAGGAGGCCAAAAACATTCAGTACTTC.

This clone occurred a few times. The rearrangement joins TRBV14 to TRBJ2-5, with TRBD2 matching 11 bases. Losses at the gene ends were 0 bases for V and 2 bases for J; bases not matched to a gene: 14. Germline lookup yields CDR1 SGHDN and CDR2 FVKESK. This CDR3 spans 20 amino acids. The CDR3 is CASSQDKRTGRTSGQETQYF. The DNA for the CDR3 is TGTGCCAGCAGCCAAGATAAACGGACAGGTCGGACTAGCGGGCAAGAGACCCAGTACTTC.

V and J are TRBV19 and TRBJ2-7, with TRBD1 matching over 8 bases. Trimming cost V 1 base and J 3 bases; bases outside gene matches: 14. Germline V lookup: CDR1 LNHDA, CDR2 SQIVND (reference sequence). CDR3 length: 18 amino acids. CDR3 DNA: TGTGCCAGTAGTATAGCCGTACGGACAGGGCGGCCAGTCTACGAGCAGTACTTC. Amino acid sequence: CASSIAVRTGRPVYEQYF.

This chain connects TRBV11-2 to TRBJ2-1; 9 nucleotides match TRBD2. CDR3 size: 14 residues. CDR1 is SGHAT, CDR2 FQNNGV, per germline. J lost 4 bases, V lost 5 bases, and 3 bases had no gene match. The CDR3 nucleotides read TGTGCCAGCAGCCAGAGCGGGGGGTACAATGAGCAGTTCTTC. Its protein product is CASSQSGGYNEQFF. Based on the CDR3 plus reference TRBV11-2 and TRBJ2-1, the full variable domain is EAGVAQSPRYKIIEKRQSVAFWCNPISGHATLYWYQQILGQGPKLLIQFQNNGVVDDSQLPKDRFSAERLKGVDSTLKIQPAKLEDSAVYLCASSQSGGYNEQFFGPGTRLTVL.

The V call is TRBV14, the J call TRBJ1-4; 10 bases are a match to TRBD1. CDR3 length: 15 residues. The germline gives CDR1 SGHDN, CDR2 FVKESK. The V segment lost 4 bases and the J segment 5 bases; nucleotides outside the gene matches: 4. As DNA, the CDR3 is TGTGCCAGCAGCCCCCGACAGGGGGCGAATGAAAAACTGTTTTTT. Translated, it gives CASSPRQGANEKLFF.

The chain links TRBV9 to TRBJ2-5; D ambiguous. V was trimmed by 0 bases and J by 1 base, leaving 13 bases between them. Germline lookup yields CDR1 SGDLS and CDR2 YYNGEE. This CDR3 has 16 amino acids. CDR3 bases: TGTGCCAGCAGCGTAGGAGCTGTGCCTTTCCAAGAGACCCAGTACTTC. Residues: CASSVGAVPFQETQYF.